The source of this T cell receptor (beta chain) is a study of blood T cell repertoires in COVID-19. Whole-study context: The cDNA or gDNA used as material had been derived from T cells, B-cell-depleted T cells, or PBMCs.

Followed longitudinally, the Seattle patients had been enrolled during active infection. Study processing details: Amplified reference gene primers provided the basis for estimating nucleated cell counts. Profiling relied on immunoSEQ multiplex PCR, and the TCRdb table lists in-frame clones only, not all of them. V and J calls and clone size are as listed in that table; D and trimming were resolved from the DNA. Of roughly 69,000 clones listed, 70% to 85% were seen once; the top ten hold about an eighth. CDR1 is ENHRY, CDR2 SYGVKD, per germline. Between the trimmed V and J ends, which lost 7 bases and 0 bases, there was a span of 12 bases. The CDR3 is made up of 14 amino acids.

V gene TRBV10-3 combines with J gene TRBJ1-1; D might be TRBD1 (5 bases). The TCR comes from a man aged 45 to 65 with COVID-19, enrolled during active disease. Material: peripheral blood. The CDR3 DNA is TGTGCCATCACCGCAACAGGTATGAACACTGAAGCTTTCTTT. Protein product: CAITATGMNTEAFF.